This TCR beta chain originates from a study of response to subunit inactivated influenza vaccine. TCRdb reprocessed the RT-PCR reads via MiXCR and lists one record per CDR3 protein. The sample records roughly 700,000 distinct CDR3 sequences, around 16% being singletons. V lost 5 bases and J lost 1, with 8 bases in between. The CDR3 is made up of 13 amino acids. Germline V lookup: CDR1 LNHDA, CDR2 SQIVND (reference sequence). Findings and limits, study-wide: New T cells are recruited in small numbers by each seasonal influenza vaccination, according to the authors' suggestion.

A note on this clonotype: Antigen specificity is unknown.

The starting material was PBMCs from blood, obtained roughly 12 days after vaccination. This chain connects TRBV19 to TRBJ1-1; D not certain. This TCR derives from a man aged 50 to 60 who received an inactivated influenza vaccine. The CDR3 DNA reads TGTGCCAGTAGTCTACTCACGAACACTGAAGCTTTCTTT. This encodes CASSLLTNTEAFF.